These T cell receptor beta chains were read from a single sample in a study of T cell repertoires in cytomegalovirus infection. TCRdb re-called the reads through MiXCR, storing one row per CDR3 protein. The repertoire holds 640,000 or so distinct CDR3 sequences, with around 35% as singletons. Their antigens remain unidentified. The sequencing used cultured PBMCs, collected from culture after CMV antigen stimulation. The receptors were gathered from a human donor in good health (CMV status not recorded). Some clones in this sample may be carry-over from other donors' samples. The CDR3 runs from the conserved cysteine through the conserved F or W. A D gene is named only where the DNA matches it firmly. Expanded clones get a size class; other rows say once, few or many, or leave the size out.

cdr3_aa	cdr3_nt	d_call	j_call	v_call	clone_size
CSGTGEGRTEAFF	TGCAGTGGTACCGGAGAGGGACGGACTGAAGCTTTCTTT	.	TRBJ1-1	TRBV20-1	.
CASSGGGGPNNEQFF	TGTGCCAGCAGTGGGGGGGGAGGGCCAAACAATGAGCAGTTCTTC	TRBD2	TRBJ2-1	TRBV2	.
CASSSPQREAYEQYF	TGTGCCAGCAGTTCCCCTCAACGGGAGGCCTACGAGCAGTACTTC	TRBD2	TRBJ2-7	TRBV6-6	.
CASRKTGNTGELFF	TGTGCCAGCAGAAAGACAGGCAACACCGGGGAGCTGTTTTTT	.	TRBJ2-2	TRBV7-9	.
CASLRTSGTVDTQYF	TGTGCCAGTTTGAGGACTAGCGGGACAGTAGATACGCAGTATTTT	TRBD2	TRBJ2-3	TRBV2	.
CSARRDRDEKLFF	TGCAGTGCTAGAAGGGACAGGGATGAAAAACTGTTTTTT	TRBD1	TRBJ1-4	TRBV20-1	few
CASSIWLADTQYF	TGTGCCAGCAGCATCTGGCTGGCAGATACGCAGTATTTT	.	TRBJ2-3	TRBV7-2	many
CASTNPGEGFYEQYF	TGTGCCAGCACCAACCCAGGGGAAGGATTCTACGAGCAGTACTTC	.	TRBJ2-7	TRBV7-6	.
CASSERLQETQYF	TGCGCCAGCAGTGAGCGGCTCCAAGAGACCCAGTACTTC	.	TRBJ2-5	TRBV10-1	.
CASSYPEGGVYEQYF	TGTGCCAGCAGTTACCCCGAAGGGGGGGTCTACGAGCAGTACTTC	.	TRBJ2-7	TRBV6-2/TRBV6-3	.
CASSPGQTTYGYTF	TGTGCCAGCAGCCCGGGACAGACCACCTATGGCTACACCTTC	TRBD1	TRBJ1-2	TRBV7-8	.
CSATVVRWGEETQYF	TGCAGTGCTACTGTTGTTCGGTGGGGAGAGGAGACCCAGTACTTC	.	TRBJ2-5	TRBV20-1	.
CASSLPGLAINEQFF	TGTGCCAGCAGCCTTCCGGGACTAGCAATTAATGAGCAGTTCTTC	TRBD2	TRBJ2-1	TRBV7-9	few
CSARRDRVQETQYF	TGCAGTGCTAGGCGGGACAGGGTACAAGAGACCCAGTACTTC	TRBD1	TRBJ2-5	TRBV20-1	.
CASRRGPYEQYF	TGTGCCAGCAGGAGGGGGCCCTACGAGCAGTACTTC	TRBD1	TRBJ2-7	TRBV6-1	many
CASSIALSLTYNEQFF	TGTGCCAGTAGTATAGCCCTCTCACTCACCTACAATGAGCAGTTCTTC	.	TRBJ2-1	TRBV19	.
CASSNWDSRDNSPLHF	TGCGCCAGCAGCAACTGGGACAGCCGAGATAATTCACCCCTCCACTTT	TRBD1	TRBJ1-6	TRBV5-1	.
CASSSTLSGGTREQYF	TGTGCCAGCAGCTCCACCCTTAGCGGGGGGACGAGGGAGCAGTACTTC	TRBD2	TRBJ2-7	TRBV7-2	many
CASSERFRNEKLFF	TGTGCCAGCAGTGAAAGATTCCGTAATGAAAAACTGTTTTTT	.	TRBJ1-4	TRBV6-1	.
CSASQWGTGVQEQYF	TGCAGTGCTAGCCAGTGGGGGACAGGGGTTCAAGAGCAGTACTTC	TRBD1	TRBJ2-7	TRBV20-1	.
CASSLSAGDRAYGYTF	TGTGCCAGCAGTTTATCGGCGGGGGACAGAGCCTATGGCTACACCTTC	TRBD1	TRBJ1-2	TRBV27	few
CASSAAGYYGYTF	TGTGCCAGCAGCGCCGCGGGGTACTATGGCTACACCTTC	.	TRBJ1-2	TRBV7-9	.
CASSLWERRNTEAFF	TGTGCCAGCAGTTTATGGGAGAGAAGGAACACTGAAGCTTTCTTT	.	TRBJ1-1	TRBV28	few
CASSVIAGGVTDTQYF	TGTGCCAGCAGCGTAATAGCGGGAGGGGTCACAGATACGCAGTATTTT	TRBD2	TRBJ2-3	TRBV7-9	.
CASSLGPAFGSAKNIQYF	TGTGCCAGCAGCTTAGGGCCCGCGTTCGGTAGCGCCAAAAACATTCAGTACTTC	.	TRBJ2-4	TRBV7-2	few
CASKFGQRDANTGELFF	TGTGCCAGTAAGTTCGGACAGAGAGACGCGAACACCGGGGAGCTGTTTTTT	.	TRBJ2-2	TRBV19	few
CASSLPRAGGEQYF	TGTGCCAGCAGCTTACCTAGGGCGGGAGGCGAGCAGTACTTC	TRBD2	TRBJ2-7	TRBV7-8	many
CASRRDSRKETQYF	TGTGCCAGCAGAAGGGACAGCCGGAAAGAGACCCAGTACTTC	TRBD1	TRBJ2-5	TRBV6-5	.
CASSSSRRRAVRGTQYF	TGTGCCAGCAGCTCGTCCCGTCGTCGGGCAGTACGTGGGACCCAGTACTTC	.	TRBJ2-5	TRBV7-2	.
CASSLGGDVNIQYF	TGTGCCAGCAGCTTAGGGGGGGACGTGAACATTCAGTACTTC	.	TRBJ2-4	TRBV7-2	few
CASSLGMPGTDTQYF	TGCGCCAGCAGCCTGGGGATGCCGGGCACAGATACGCAGTATTTT	.	TRBJ2-3	TRBV4-3	few
CASSLALGGTDTQYF	TGTGCCAGCAGCTTAGCGCTCGGCGGCACAGATACGCAGTATTTT	.	TRBJ2-3	TRBV7-9	.
CASGTGSSYNSPLHF	TGTGCCAGCGGGACAGGGAGCTCCTATAATTCACCCCTCCACTTT	TRBD1	TRBJ1-6	TRBV6-6	.
CAISELTRERNTQYF	TGTGCCATCAGTGAACTAACTAGAGAGCGAAATACGCAGTATTTT	.	TRBJ2-3	TRBV10-3	.
CASSAVGTGLIAGGYTF	TGTGCCAGTAGCGCCGTGGGGACAGGGCTAATCGCCGGTGGCTACACCTTC	TRBD1	TRBJ1-2	TRBV19	few
CSAPGTSGMTDEQYF	TGCAGTGCCCCCGGGACTAGCGGGATGACGGACGAGCAGTACTTC	TRBD2	TRBJ2-7	TRBV20-1	.
CASSSSSLSRGYTF	TGTGCCAGCAGTTCCTCTTCACTATCCAGAGGCTACACCTTC	.	TRBJ1-2	TRBV12-3/TRBV12-4	.
CASSLDPGIGGNTIYF	TGTGCCAGCAGCTTAGACCCCGGGATCGGGGGAAACACCATATATTTT	.	TRBJ1-3	TRBV7-2	.
CAPLLPDGDTDTQYF	TGTGCCCCGCTCCTGCCCGACGGGGACACAGATACGCAGTATTTT	.	TRBJ2-3	TRBV10-3	.
CASTGWGGGQNEQFF	TGTGCCAGCACGGGATGGGGGGGGGGACAAAATGAGCAGTTCTTC	.	TRBJ2-1	TRBV7-2	many
CASSDTGGAGEKLFF	TGTGCCAGCAGCGATACAGGGGGCGCGGGGGAAAAACTGTTTTTT	TRBD1	TRBJ1-4	TRBV28	.
CASSSGQSSYNSPLHF	TGTGCCAGCAGCTCGGGACAGAGCTCCTATAATTCACCCCTCCACTTT	TRBD1	TRBJ1-6	TRBV5-4	.
CASGQPYEQYF	TGTGCCAGCGGCCAACCCTACGAGCAGTACTTC	.	TRBJ2-7	TRBV6-6	.
CASSLVLFSNQPQHF	TGTGCCAGCAGCTTAGTTCTTTTCAGCAATCAGCCCCAGCATTTT	.	TRBJ1-5	TRBV7-2	many
CASPRTGWNYGYTF	TGTGCCAGCCCTAGGACAGGGTGGAACTATGGCTACACCTTC	TRBD1	TRBJ1-2	TRBV28	.